This TCR beta chain came from a study of Ad26.COV2.S vaccination and SARS-CoV-2 variants. With 7 bases removed from V and 2 bases from J, the gap between germline ends came to 6 bases. Germline V gene sequence: CDR1 MGHDK, CDR2 SYGVNS. The CDR3 runs to 11 residues. Profiling relied on immunoSEQ multiplex PCR, and the TCRdb table lists in-frame clones only, not all of them. Among 400,000 to 450,000 clones listed, about 93% were seen once. Treatment in this sample: around 19 received Ad26.COV2.S at low or high dose, single or two shots; about five received placebo; per-sample allocation not given. At day 63 after the first vaccine or placebo injection, samples were drawn.

The receptor's source is a person aged 18-60 years who received the Ad26.COV2.S COVID-19 vaccine or a placebo. The sample was peripheral blood, taken in a trial of Ad26.COV2.S vaccine versus placebo. This chain connects TRBV25-1 to TRBJ2-7; a possible D gene is TRBD1 (6 bases). CDR3 sequence (DNA): TGTGCCAGCACAGGGGCCTACGAGCAGTACTTC. Translation gives CASTGAYEQYF.